This TCR beta chain was sequenced during a study of T cell changes during pregnancy in multiple sclerosis. The assay was immunoSEQ multiplex PCR, and TCRdb's table has in-frame clones only and misses some. The sample holds 39,000 or so clones, around 90% seen once. The CDR3 sequence is 16 residues long. V was trimmed by 6 bases and J by 7 bases, leaving 22 bases between them. CDR1 MNHEY and CDR2 SMNVEV come from the germline V gene (reference sequence). This TCR was sampled from a female donor with multiple sclerosis, enrolled in a pregnancy study. This specimen consisted of CD8+ T cells from peripheral blood mononuclear cells, obtained after pregnancy. This rearrangement joins TRBV27 to TRBJ1-5, with a possible D match to TRBD1 (6 bases). CDR3 bases: TGTGCCAGCAGGCCTTTAAGGGACAAATCGGGGCAGCCCCAGCATTTT. This gives the protein CASRPLRDKSGQPQHF.